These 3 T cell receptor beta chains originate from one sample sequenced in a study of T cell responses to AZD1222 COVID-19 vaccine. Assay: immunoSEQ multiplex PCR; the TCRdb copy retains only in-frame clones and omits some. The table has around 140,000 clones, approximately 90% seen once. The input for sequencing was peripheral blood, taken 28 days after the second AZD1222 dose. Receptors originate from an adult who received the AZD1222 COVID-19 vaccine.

As DNA, the CDR3 is TGTGCCAGCAGCCTCAGGGCAGGGGGCTTGAGAAATGAGCAGTTCTTC. Translating it yields CASSLRAGGLRNEQFF. The chain is built from TRBV7-2 and TRBJ2-1; 8 nucleotides match TRBD1. This CDR3 is 16 amino acids long. V trimming: 5 bases; J trimming: 7 bases; junction bases outside the gene matches: 13. Germline V gene lookup returns CDR1 SGHTA and CDR2 FQGNSA.

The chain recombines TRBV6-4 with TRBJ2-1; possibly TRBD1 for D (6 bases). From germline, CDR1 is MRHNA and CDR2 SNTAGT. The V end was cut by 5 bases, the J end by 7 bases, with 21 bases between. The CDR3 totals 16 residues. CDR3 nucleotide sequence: TGTGCCAGCAGTCCCCGTTCAGGGGAAGGTAATAATGAGCAGTTCTTC. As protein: CASSPRSGEGNNEQFF.

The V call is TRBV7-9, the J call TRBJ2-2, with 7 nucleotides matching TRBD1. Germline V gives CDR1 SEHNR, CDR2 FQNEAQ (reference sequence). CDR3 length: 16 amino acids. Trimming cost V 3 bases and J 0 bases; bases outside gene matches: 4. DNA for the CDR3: TGTGCCAGCAGCTTCTCGCAGGGGGCGAACACCGGGGAGCTGTTTTTT. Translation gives CASSFSQGANTGELFF. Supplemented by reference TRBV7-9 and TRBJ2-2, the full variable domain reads DTGVSQNPRHKITKRGQNVTFRCDPISEHNRLYWYRQTLGQGPEFLTYFQNEAQLEKSRLLSDRFSAERPKGSFSTLEIQRTEQGDSAMYLCASSFSQGANTGELFFGEGSRLTVL.